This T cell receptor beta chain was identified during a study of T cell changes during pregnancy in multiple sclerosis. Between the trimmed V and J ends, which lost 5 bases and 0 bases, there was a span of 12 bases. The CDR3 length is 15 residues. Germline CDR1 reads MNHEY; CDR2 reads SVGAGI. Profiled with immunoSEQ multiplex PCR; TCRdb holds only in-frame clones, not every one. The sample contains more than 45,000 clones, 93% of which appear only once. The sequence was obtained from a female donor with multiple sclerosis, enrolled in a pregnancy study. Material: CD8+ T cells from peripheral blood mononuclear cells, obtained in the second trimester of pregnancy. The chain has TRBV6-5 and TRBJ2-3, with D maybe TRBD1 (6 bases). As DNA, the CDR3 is TGTGCCAGCAGTCTAGTAGGGGGTAGCACAGATACGCAGTATTTT. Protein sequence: CASSLVGGSTDTQYF.